Listed here is a single T cell receptor beta chain. This entry belongs to a study of OX40 agonist ivuxolimab in advanced cancers. Study details: Melanoma, hepatocellular carcinoma, head and neck or renal cell cancer occurred in dose-escalation patients.

Sampling times: baseline, cycle 4 day 1, cycle 7 day 1. Profiled with immunoSEQ multiplex PCR; TCRdb holds only in-frame clones, not every one. The sample records about 68,000 clones, over 80% being singletons. The CDR3 totals 11 residues. The germline V gene has CDR1 SGHDN and CDR2 FVKESK. V lost 10 bases and J lost 2, with 9 bases in between. The chain is built from TRBV14 and TRBJ2-7, with a possible D match to TRBD1 (6 bases). The receptor comes from an adult with an advanced solid tumor such as melanoma, head and neck, liver or kidney cancer. The sequencing used CD4+ or CD8+ T cells sorted from blood, collected in a trial of the OX40 agonist ivuxolimab. This CDR3 reads CATGTPYEQYF. The CDR3, as DNA: TGTGCCACCGGGACACCCTACGAGCAGTACTTC.